What follows are 28 T cell receptor beta chains derived from one specimen sequenced in a study of T cells after yellow fever vaccination (dated 2019 in TCRdb). The library relied on 5' RACE. Sequenced on an Illumina HiSeq 2500. TCRdb applied fastp at Q25 and MiXCR to the public reads, then kept only in-frame beta chains. CDR3 protein duplicates are merged, each entry listing the most common genes and DNA. The sample yields 20,000 to 25,000 distinct CDR3 sequences; roughly 3.4% were counted once. Of the sample, more than 0.75% is held by the ten largest clones. The treatment or condition label of this sample denotes: live attenuated yellow fever vaccine strain. This material consisted of PBMCs, either bulk or a sorted T-cell subset (CD4+, CD8+, memory, or dextramer-sorted; not recorded which), taken more than 35 days after the first yellow fever vaccination. Receptor source: a man between 18 and 29 years old who received the YFV17D yellow fever vaccine.

This clonotype occurred many times. This chain connects TRBV4-3 to TRBJ1-1; 9 nucleotides align to TRBD1. The germline CDR1 and CDR2 sequences are LGHNA and YSLEER. V was pared by 3 bases and J by 6 bases, with 5 bases of the junction left unmatched. The CDR3 has 14 residues. The CDR3 DNA is TGCGCCAGCAGCCACGGACAGGGGACGGCTGAAGCTTTCTTT. This translates into CASSHGQGTAEAFF.

This clonotype was recorded many times. This rearrangement joins TRBV12-3 or TRBV12-4 to TRBJ1-4; D unclear. Trimming cost V 6 bases and J 3 bases, with 11 bases left between them. The CDR3 is 14 amino acids. The DNA for the CDR3 is TGTGCCAGCAGCCAAGTTCTCGCTAATGAAAAACTGTTTTTT. Translation gives CASSQVLANEKLFF.

This clonotype was picked up many times. The gene calls are TRBV20-1 and TRBJ2-3; a weak D match, TRBD1 (5 bases). Germline CDR1 DFQATT, CDR2 SNEGSKA (reference sequence). Trimming removed 0 bases at V and 0 bases at J, with 19 bases between. This CDR3 has 18 residues. The CDR3 bases are TGCAGTGCTAGAGATCTCGCAGGACACGGAACTAGCACAGATACGCAGTATTTT. It translates to CSARDLAGHGTSTDTQYF.

This clonotype was recorded at least ten times. The chain is built from TRBV7-3 and TRBJ2-1, with D unresolved. Germline loops: CDR1 SGHTA, CDR2 FQGTGA. V dropped 5 bases and J dropped 4 bases, with 9 bases sitting between them. The CDR3 covers 13 residues. The chain's CDR3 is CASSPPPYNEQFF. CDR3 DNA sequence: TGTGCCAGCAGCCCCCCCCCTTACAATGAGCAGTTCTTC.

This clonotype was detected many times. The rearrangement joins TRBV5-1 to TRBJ2-3; a weak D match, TRBD1 (6 bases). Germline CDR1 is SGHRS and CDR2 is YFSETQ. Trimming left V 4 bases short and J 9 bases short, with 24 bases between. The CDR3 extends over 16 amino acids. The CDR3 DNA is TGCGCCAGCAGCCAACAGGGTTCAGGTGGAAGGGACACGCAGTATTTT. It specifies CASSQQGSGGRDTQYF.

The sample holds many counts of this clonotype. This chain uses TRBV27 with TRBJ2-3; no clear D. Trimming removed 4 bases from V and 5 bases from J, with 22 bases in between. CDR1 and CDR2 (germline): MNHEY, SMNVEV (reference sequence). The CDR3 has 17 amino acids. This CDR3 is CASSSKSRGKMEDTQYF. CDR3 sequence (DNA): TGTGCCAGCAGTTCTAAATCGCGCGGAAAAATGGAAGATACGCAGTATTTT.

This clonotype was seen ten or more times. The chain couples TRBV10-3 to TRBJ1-6; no clear D. Germline values: CDR1 ENHRY, CDR2 SYGVKD. The CDR3 spans 13 residues. V was trimmed by 0 bases and J by 10 bases, leaving 7 bases between them. CDR3 region: CAISESGRSPLHF. Written as DNA, the CDR3 is TGTGCCATCAGTGAGTCTGGTCGATCACCCCTCCACTTT.

The table lists this clonotype with many counts. The rearrangement joins TRBV5-1 to TRBJ2-4; D not certain. This CDR3 is built from 12 residues. Looked up from germline, CDR1 is SGHRS and CDR2 is YFSETQ. Trimming removed 0 bases from V and 14 bases from J, with 12 bases in between. The CDR3 is CASSLDGRVKYF. The CDR3 DNA follows: TGCGCCAGCAGCTTGGACGGCAGAGTAAAGTACTTC.

By proportion, this clonotype is medium-sized. V usage is TRBV5-1 and J usage is TRBJ2-1; D is perhaps TRBD2 (5 bases). CDR3 length: 13 amino acids. V was trimmed by 3 bases and J by 6 bases, leaving 10 bases between them. The germline V gene has CDR1 SGHRS and CDR2 YFSETQ. CDR3 region: CASSSTAGNEQFF. Written as DNA, the CDR3 is TGCGCCAGCAGCTCGACGGCGGGCAATGAGCAGTTCTTC.

This clonotype appeared many times. The chain couples TRBV6-2 or TRBV6-3 to TRBJ2-3, with 9 bases fitting TRBD2. J was trimmed by 3 bases and V by 0 bases; bases with no gene match: 4. Germline CDR1 MNHEY, CDR2 SVGEGT. The CDR3 runs 16 residues. The CDR3 reads CASSYSERGATDTQYF. The CDR3 DNA reads as TGTGCCAGCAGTTACTCTGAGCGGGGGGCAACAGATACGCAGTATTTT.

In its sample, this clonotype was seen a few times. The chain combines TRBV12-3 or TRBV12-4 with TRBJ2-5; D possibly corresponds to TRBD2 (5 bases). The CDR3 is made up of 13 amino acids. The ends were cut back, 3 bases at V and 4 bases at J, with 9 bases in the middle. The CDR3 region has the DNA TGTGCCAGCAGTTTTCCGGGAACAGAGACCCAGTACTTC. Protein: CASSFPGTETQYF.

This clonotype was seen many times. The rearrangement uses TRBV20-1 and TRBJ1-2; 7 nucleotides line up with TRBD1. CDR1 is DFQATT and CDR2 is SNEGSKA in the germline V gene (reference sequence). The junction had 12 bases not matched to a gene; V was cut back by 5 bases and J by 3 bases. This CDR3 region has 15 residues. The CDR3 sequence is CSAPRGQQGHYGYTF. The CDR3, as DNA: TGCAGTGCTCCCCGAGGGCAACAGGGGCACTATGGCTACACCTTC.

This clonotype was found many times. The chain couples TRBV24-1 to TRBJ2-1; D gene uncertain. The CDR3 consists of 13 residues. Trimming left V 0 bases short and J 5 bases short, with 4 bases between. Germline values: CDR1 KGHDR, CDR2 SFDVKD. CDR3: CATSDLLDNEQFF. CDR3 nucleotides: TGTGCCACCAGTGATTTGCTGGACAATGAGCAGTTCTTC.

In its sample, this clonotype was seen many times. The rearrangement uses TRBV7-2 and TRBJ2-2; 13 bases are a match to TRBD2. The CDR3 covers 16 residues. CDR1 is SGHTA, CDR2 FQGNSA, per germline. Germline trimming cut 5 bases from V and 7 bases from J; bases unmatched to any gene: 7. CDR3 protein: CASSLRLAGGHGELFF. As DNA, the CDR3 is TGTGCCAGCAGCCTCCGACTAGCGGGGGGTCACGGGGAGCTGTTTTTT.

This clonotype has ten or more counts. The rearrangement links TRBV2 to TRBJ1-3; D remains unclear. CDR1 and CDR2 from the germline V gene are SNHLY and FYNNEI. The V gene lost 11 bases and the J gene lost 0 bases, with 11 bases spanning the gap. This CDR3 region has 13 residues. The CDR3 reads CASGSLSGNTIYF. The CDR3 DNA reads as TGTGCCTCGGGGTCCCTCTCTGGAAACACCATATATTTT.

This clonotype was observed at least ten times. This sequence joins TRBV12-3 or TRBV12-4 and TRBJ1-2, with D uncertain. The CDR3 is 12 residues long. With 4 bases removed from V and 8 bases from J, the gap between germline ends came to 11 bases. The CDR3 is CASSSPPGGYTF. CDR3 coding DNA: TGTGCCAGCAGTTCCCCCCCAGGAGGCTACACCTTC.

The table lists this clonotype with many counts. This sequence joins TRBV15 and TRBJ2-1; TRBD1 might be the D (6 bases). The CDR3 is 15 amino acids. Germline CDR1 and CDR2: LNHNV and YYDKDF (reference sequence). Between the trimmed V and J ends, which lost 5 bases and 1 base, there was a span of 12 bases. The DNA for the CDR3 is TGTGCCACCAGCGGAACAGGGTGGTCCTACAATGAGCAGTTCTTC. It specifies CATSGTGWSYNEQFF.

This clonotype was observed at least ten times. V usage is TRBV20-1 and J usage is TRBJ2-1, with 10 bases lining up with TRBD2. The CDR3 is 18 residues long. From germline, CDR1 is DFQATT and CDR2 SNEGSKA (reference sequence). J lost 5 bases, V lost 2 bases, and 15 bases had no gene match. In nucleotides, the CDR3 is TGCAGTGCTAGATCAGGAGGAGGAGCGGGGGGGTTGAACAATGAGCAGTTCTTC. This translates into CSARSGGGAGGLNNEQFF.

Many counts were recorded for this clonotype. This chain links TRBV12-5 with TRBJ2-5; no firm D call. The V and J ends lost 5 bases and 4 bases respectively, with 17 bases between them. Germline loops: CDR1 LGHNT, CDR2 FRNRAP. The CDR3 totals 15 residues. The CDR3 protein is CASGILSHPLETQYF. The CDR3 bases are TGTGCTAGTGGTATCCTATCGCATCCCTTAGAGACCCAGTACTTC.

In its sample, this clonotype was seen many times. The CDR3 coding sequence is TGCAGTGCTACGCAGGGGGTGGTTTCCAATCAGCCCCAGCATTTT. Its protein is CSATQGVVSNQPQHF. The V call is TRBV20-1, the J call TRBJ1-5; 7 bases line up with TRBD1. Per germline, CDR1 DFQATT and CDR2 SNEGSKA (reference sequence). Unmatched junction bases numbered 9, after V lost 4 bases and J lost 3 bases. This CDR3 has 15 residues.

There are many counts of this clonotype. The chain links TRBV10-3 to TRBJ1-3; D unclear. Germline CDR1 and CDR2: ENHRY and SYGVKD. This CDR3 is built from 13 residues. V shed 8 bases and J shed 4 bases, with 12 bases lying between them. In nucleotides, the CDR3 is TGTGCCATCCCTTGGGAGGCGGGAAACACCATATATTTT. Translating it yields CAIPWEAGNTIYF.

This clonotype has ten or more counts. This chain joins TRBV28 and TRBJ2-7, with D hard to call. The length of the CDR3 is 10 residues. Trimming removed 8 bases from V and 2 bases from J, with 4 bases in between. The germline gives CDR1 MDHEN, CDR2 SYDVKM. The CDR3 coding sequence is TGTGCCAGCCGGGCCTACGAGCAGTACTTC. Its protein is CASRAYEQYF.

This clonotype was seen repeatedly, ten times or more. This chain joins TRBV7-3 and TRBJ2-5, with a tentative D call TRBD2 (6 bases). CDR3 length equals 13 residues. The germline V and J ends were trimmed by 5 bases and 4 bases, with 11 bases remaining between them. Germline assignment: CDR1 SGHTA and CDR2 FQGTGA. The CDR3 reads CASSPRRGETQYF. The CDR3 nucleotides are TGTGCCAGCAGCCCCAGGCGGGGAGAGACCCAGTACTTC.

This clonotype was counted at least ten times. The chain uses TRBV6-5 and TRBJ1-2; perhaps TRBD1 as D (5 bases). Germline CDR1 is MNHEY and CDR2 is SVGAGI. V lost 6 bases and J 0 bases, leaving 17 bases between the germline ends. The CDR3 is 16 residues long. CDR3 sequence reads: CASRYGRMGANYGYTF. The CDR3, as DNA: TGTGCCAGCAGATACGGCAGGATGGGGGCTAACTATGGCTACACCTTC.

This clonotype is medium-sized. The chain carries TRBV5-1 and TRBJ2-1, with D uncertain. The CDR3 has 14 residues. Between the trimmed V and J ends, which lost 1 base and 8 bases, there was a span of 13 bases. CDR1 and CDR2 (germline): SGHRS, YFSETQ. CDR3 nucleotides: TGCGCCAGCAGCTTGTCTGCCGGCGACGATGAGCAGTTCTTC. It translates to CASSLSAGDDEQFF.

This clonotype came up many times. V usage is TRBV10-3 and J usage is TRBJ1-1; the D is unclear. This CDR3 spans 14 amino acids. The germline CDR1 and CDR2 sequences are ENHRY and SYGVKD. Trimming pared 6 bases from V and 3 bases from J, leaving 14 bases between. CDR3 protein: CAIRRDDLYTEAFF. The CDR3 DNA sequence: TGTGCCATCAGACGTGACGACCTCTACACTGAAGCTTTCTTT.

In its sample, this clonotype was seen many times. This rearrangement joins TRBV20-1 to TRBJ2-1, with D possibly TRBD2 on 7 matching bases. V lost 7 bases, J lost 8 bases, and 18 bases lay in between. Germline V gives CDR1 DFQATT, CDR2 SNEGSKA (reference sequence). This CDR3 has 13 amino acids. The CDR3 DNA reads as TGCAGTGTCACGGGGGGCGGTAAGGATGAGCAGTTCTTC. It is translated as CSVTGGGKDEQFF.

The sample holds many counts of this clonotype. The chain has TRBV4-3 and TRBJ2-7; TRBD2 matches 10 bases. Germline V gene data show CDR1 as LGHNA and CDR2 as YSLEER. The CDR3 runs 15 residues. V shed 1 base and J 2 bases; nucleotides not matched to a gene: 2. CDR3 DNA: TGCGCCAGCAGCCAAGCTACTAGCGGGGCCTACGAGCAGTACTTC. This encodes CASSQATSGAYEQYF.